This T cell receptor (beta chain) was captured by sequencing in a study of naive and memory T cell subsets. Germline V gene sequence: CDR1 SGHTA, CDR2 FQGTGA. The V end lost 1 base, the J end lost 0 bases, and 8 bases lay between the germline ends. The CDR3 is 15 amino acids. The beta constant-region primer was an equimolar mix of two oligonucleotides covering TRBC1 and TRBC2. TCRdb ran MiXCR on the UMI-ligation and nested PCR reads and lists one entry per CDR3 protein. The sample has 120,000 to 150,000 distinct CDR3 sequences; approximately 15% are singletons. The sequence was collected from a human donor in good health. The V call is TRBV7-3, the J call TRBJ2-3; unclear D gene. Sequencing was performed on naive CD4+ T cells from blood. This chain's CDR3 is CASSLSAASTDTQYF. The CDR3 nucleotides are TGTGCCAGCAGCTTAAGCGCGGCTAGCACAGATACGCAGTATTTT.